One sample yielded the 20 T cell receptor beta chains listed below, sequenced in a study of breast tumors, draining lymph nodes, adjacent tissues. Samples came from axillary lymph nodes draining the breast cancer. TCRdb re-called the multiplex PCR reads through MiXCR, storing one row per CDR3 protein. The table has tens of thousands of distinct CDR3 sequences, approximately 29% seen once. Source material: axillary lymph node tissue. All receptors come from a female donor with breast cancer. Some clones in this sample may be carry-over from other donors' samples.

The J gene is TRBJ1-1, the V gene TRBV11-3; the D is unclear. Germline V lookup: CDR1 SGHNT, CDR2 YENEEA. V was trimmed by 4 bases and J by 0 bases, leaving 6 bases between them. This CDR3 contains 13 residues. The CDR3 DNA reads TGTGCCAGCAGCTCTTTTATGAACACTGAAGCTTTCTTT. This gives the protein CASSSFMNTEAFF.

This clonotype was observed many times. Being one base from a much bigger clone, this may be a read error. V and J are TRBV12-3 or TRBV12-4 and TRBJ2-2; D is unresolved. The ends were cut back, 6 bases at V and 0 bases at J, with 5 bases in the middle. CDR3 length equals 13 residues. The CDR3 nucleotides are TGTGCCAGCAGCACCGCGAACACCGGGGAGCTGTTTTTT. This encodes CASSTANTGELFF.

This clonotype came up many times. This chain joins TRBV27 and TRBJ2-1; D may be TRBD1 or TRBD2 (5 bases each). V dropped 5 bases and J dropped 9 bases, with 8 bases sitting between them. CDR3 length equals 11 residues. The germline CDR1 and CDR2 sequences are MNHEY and SMNVEV (reference sequence). The CDR3 sequence is CASSTGGEQFF. The CDR3 DNA sequence: TGTGCCAGCAGTACTGGGGGTGAGCAGTTCTTC.

As for this clonotype: Compared with germline, one end of the junction differs, possibly owing to a read error. The chain links TRBV9 to TRBJ2-7; TRBD2 matches 8 bases. This CDR3 region has 15 residues. The germline gives CDR1 SGDLS, CDR2 YYNGEE. DNA for the CDR3: TGTGCCAGCAGCGTAGAGTTTAGCGGGGTCTCCGAGCCGTACTTC. Translation: CASSVEFSGVSEPYF.

The V gene is TRBV10-3, the J gene TRBJ1-3, with 8 bases aligning to TRBD1. J was trimmed by 5 bases and V by 11 bases; bases with no gene match: 8. Germline V CDR1 and CDR2: ENHRY, SYGVKD. The CDR3 covers 13 residues. This CDR3 reads CASGTGSRNTIYF. The CDR3 DNA is TGTGCCTCCGGGACAGGATCCCGAAACACCATATATTTT.

This clonotype was observed many times. This chain uses TRBV7-8 with TRBJ2-1, with D possibly matching TRBD1 (5 bases). CDR3 length: 14 residues. The V and J ends lost 5 bases and 7 bases respectively, with 15 bases between them. Per the germline V gene, CDR1 is SGHVS and CDR2 is FQNEAQ. The CDR3 DNA sequence: TGTGCCAGCAGCACCCCGACAGTCAGTAATGAGCAGTTCTTC. Its translation: CASSTPTVSNEQFF.

This clonotype was found once. The rearrangement links TRBV19 to TRBJ1-2; D not resolved. The V end lost 3 bases, the J end lost 2 bases, and 10 bases lay between the germline ends. This CDR3 is built from 14 residues. The germline CDR1 and CDR2 sequences are LNHDA and SQIVND (reference sequence). Written as DNA, the CDR3 is TGTGCCAGTAGTATCGGAGTGGGGAACTATGGCTACACCTTC. As protein: CASSIGVGNYGYTF.

This clonotype was seen repeatedly, ten times or more. This rearrangement joins TRBV6-2 or TRBV6-3 to TRBJ2-7; 13 bases align to TRBD2. CDR3 length equals 15 residues. Germline lookup yields CDR1 MNHEY and CDR2 SVGEGT. Trimming removed 7 bases from V and 2 bases from J; junction bases left unmatched: 5. The CDR3 loop is CASTLGTSGTYEQYF. In DNA, the CDR3 is TGTGCCAGCACCCTCGGGACTAGCGGGACCTACGAGCAGTACTTC.

This clonotype was seen many times. The V call is TRBV7-9, the J call TRBJ2-5, with D hard to call. Germline CDR1 and CDR2: SEHNR and FQNEAQ (reference sequence). This CDR3 spans 13 amino acids. Trimming took off 2 bases at V and 5 bases at J, with 9 bases between the two ends. DNA of the CDR3: TGTGCCAGCAGCTTAACCCCCCGGGAGACCCAGTACTTC. It is translated as CASSLTPRETQYF.

This clonotype was counted ten times or more. The J gene is TRBJ2-3, the V gene TRBV12-3 or TRBV12-4; D possibly matches TRBD1 or TRBD2 (6 bases each). This CDR3 contains 15 residues. V was pared by 6 bases and J by 2 bases, with 15 bases between. The CDR3 reads CASSRGGMPTDTQYF. The CDR3 coding sequence is TGTGCCAGCAGCAGGGGCGGGATGCCCACAGATACGCAGTATTTT.

To note about this clonotype: The conserved phenylalanine or tryptophan is not found at the CDR3 terminus, so this likely reflects a read error. The rearrangement links TRBV19 to TRBJ1-2, with 9 bases matching TRBD1. CDR3 size: 16 residues. The germline V gene encodes CDR1 LNHDA and CDR2 SQIVND (reference sequence). The trim removed 5 bases at V and 7 bases at J, leaving 14 bases unmatched. This CDR3 is CASSSLSPGQGLGYTS. The CDR3, as DNA: TGTGCCAGTAGTTCCCTTAGCCCGGGACAGGGCCTTGGCTACACCTCC.

The chain recombines TRBV6-2 or TRBV6-3 with TRBJ1-5; TRBD1 is a possible D gene (5 bases). V was shortened by 6 bases and J by 6 bases, with 24 bases between the two germline ends. Germline V gene lookup returns CDR1 MNHEY and CDR2 SVGEGT. The CDR3 spans 17 residues. The CDR3 is CASSHPPGVVGSQPQHF. CDR3 in DNA: TGTGCCAGCAGCCACCCCCCGGGGGTAGTAGGGAGTCAGCCCCAGCATTTT.

This clonotype was found a few times. A read error is possible here, since a much larger clone lies one base away. This sequence joins TRBV5-1 and TRBJ2-5; no clear D gene. The CDR3 has 14 residues. CDR1 is SGHRS, CDR2 YFSETQ, per germline. The CDR3 coding sequence is TGCGCCAGCAGCTTGTTTAACAGCGAAGACACCCAGTACTTC. Translating gives CASSLFNSEDTQYF. Combining the CDR3 with reference TRBV5-1 and TRBJ2-5 gives the whole variable domain KAGVTQTPRYLIKTRGQQVTLSCSPISGHRSVSWYQQTPGQGLQFLFEYFSETQRNKGNFPGRFSGRQFSNSRSEMNVSTLELGDSALYLCASSLFNSEDTQYFGPGTRLLVL.

There are many counts of this clonotype. This chain connects TRBV11-2 to TRBJ2-5; the D gene is possibly TRBD1 (5 bases). The V and J ends lost 5 bases and 4 bases respectively, with 11 bases between them. The CDR3 sequence is 13 residues long. Germline V CDR1 and CDR2: SGHAT, FQNNGV. The CDR3 reads CASSPGFRETQYF. The CDR3 DNA reads as TGTGCCAGCAGCCCAGGGTTTCGAGAGACCCAGTACTTC.

This clonotype was counted between two and nine times. The chain has TRBV7-9 and TRBJ2-1; 9 nucleotides match TRBD2. Per germline, CDR1 SEHNR and CDR2 FQNEAQ (reference sequence). Trimming cost V 6 bases and J 4 bases; bases outside gene matches: 10. This CDR3 comprises 16 residues. CDR3 residues: CASRRGGTSRYNEQFF. The DNA of the CDR3 is TGTGCCAGCAGACGAGGTGGGACTAGCAGATACAATGAGCAGTTCTTC.

This clonotype has at least ten counts. The genes are TRBV4-3 and TRBJ1-5; D is undetermined. The CDR3 spans 13 residues. Germline V lookup: CDR1 LGHNA, CDR2 YSLEER. V was pared by 1 base and J by 2 bases, with 3 bases between. This CDR3 reads CASSQAGNQPQHF. The CDR3, as DNA: TGCGCCAGCAGCCAAGCAGGCAATCAGCCCCAGCATTTT.

This clonotype was counted only a few times. The rearrangement links TRBV20-1 to TRBJ2-7; 8 positions agree with TRBD2. Unmatched junction bases numbered 17, after V lost 0 bases and J lost 4 bases. This CDR3 is 18 amino acids long. Germline V gene lookup returns CDR1 DFQATT and CDR2 SNEGSKA (reference sequence). CDR3 sequence (DNA): TGCAGTGCTAGAGACGGGGGGGGGGGAAATAGGGACTGGTACGAGCAGTACTTC. It translates to CSARDGGGGNRDWYEQYF.

Details on this clonotype: It may be a read error: a sequence one base away is much more abundant. V usage is TRBV5-4 and J usage is TRBJ2-1; 11 bases fit TRBD2. In germline, CDR1 is SGHNT, CDR2 YYREEE (reference sequence). This CDR3 region has 16 residues. Here the CDR3 reads CSSSSASGRTYNEQFF. The CDR3 region has the DNA TGTTCCAGCAGCTCAGCTAGCGGGAGGACCTACAATGAGCAGTTCTTC.

This clonotype was recorded at least ten times. This chain connects TRBV4-2 to TRBJ2-1, with TRBD1 as a possible D gene (5 bases). This CDR3 contains 13 residues. Germline CDR1 LGHNA, CDR2 YNFKEQ. V was shortened by 2 bases and J by 11 bases, with 13 bases between the two germline ends. As DNA, the CDR3 is TGTGCCAGCAGCCAAACAGGAGACAGTCAGCAGTTCTTC. It encodes CASSQTGDSQQFF.

This clonotype was counted at least ten times. The chain joins TRBV20-1 to TRBJ1-3, with a tentative D call TRBD1 (6 bases). This CDR3 is 11 amino acids long. CDR1 is DFQATT, CDR2 SNEGSKA, per germline (reference sequence). This chain's CDR3 is CKQTGRNTIYF. The CDR3 DNA follows: TGCAAACAGACAGGCAGAAACACCATATATTTT.